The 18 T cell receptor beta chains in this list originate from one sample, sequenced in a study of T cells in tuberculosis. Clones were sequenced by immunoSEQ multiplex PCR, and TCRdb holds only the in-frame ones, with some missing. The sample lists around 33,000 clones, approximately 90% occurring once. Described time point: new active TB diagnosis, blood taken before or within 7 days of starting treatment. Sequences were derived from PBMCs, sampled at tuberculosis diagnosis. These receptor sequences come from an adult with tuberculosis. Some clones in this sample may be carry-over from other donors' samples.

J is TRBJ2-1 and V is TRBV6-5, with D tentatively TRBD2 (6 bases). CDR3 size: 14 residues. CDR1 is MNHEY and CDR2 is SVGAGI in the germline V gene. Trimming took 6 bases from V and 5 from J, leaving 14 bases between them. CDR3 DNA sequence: TGTGCCAGCAGGAAGGAGGGTGCCAACAATGAGCAGTTCTTC. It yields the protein CASRKEGANNEQFF.

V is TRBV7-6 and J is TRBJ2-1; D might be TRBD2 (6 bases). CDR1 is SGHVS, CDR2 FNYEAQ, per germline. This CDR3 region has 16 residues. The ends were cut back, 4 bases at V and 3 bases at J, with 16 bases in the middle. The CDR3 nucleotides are TGTGCCAGCAGCTCACCCCCGGGGCGGGGCTACAATGAGCAGTTCTTC. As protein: CASSSPPGRGYNEQFF.

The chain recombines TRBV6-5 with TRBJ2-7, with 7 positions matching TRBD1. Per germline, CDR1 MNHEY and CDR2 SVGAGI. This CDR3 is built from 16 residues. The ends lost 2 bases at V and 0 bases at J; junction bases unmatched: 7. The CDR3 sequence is CASSYRPGGSSYEQYF. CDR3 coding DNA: TGTGCCAGCAGTTACCGCCCAGGGGGAAGCTCCTACGAGCAGTACTTC.

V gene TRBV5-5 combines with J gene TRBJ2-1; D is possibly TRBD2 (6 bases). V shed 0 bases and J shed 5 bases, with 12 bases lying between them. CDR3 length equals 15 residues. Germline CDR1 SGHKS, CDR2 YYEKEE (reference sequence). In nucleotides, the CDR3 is TGTGCCAGCAGCTTGGTATTAGCGGCGAACAATGAGCAGTTCTTC. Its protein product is CASSLVLAANNEQFF. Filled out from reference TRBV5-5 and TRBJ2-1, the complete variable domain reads DAGVTQSPTHLIKTRGQQVTLRCSPISGHKSVSWYQQVLGQGPQFIFQYYEKEERGRGNFPDRFSARQFPNYSSELNVNALLLGDSALYLCASSLVLAANNEQFFGPGTRLTVL.

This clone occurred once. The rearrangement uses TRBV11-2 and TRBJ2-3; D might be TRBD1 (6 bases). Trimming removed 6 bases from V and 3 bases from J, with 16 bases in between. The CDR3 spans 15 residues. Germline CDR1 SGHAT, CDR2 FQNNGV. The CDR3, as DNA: TGTGCCAGCAGACTCCGACAGGCAGGGACAGATACGCAGTATTTT. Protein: CASRLRQAGTDTQYF.

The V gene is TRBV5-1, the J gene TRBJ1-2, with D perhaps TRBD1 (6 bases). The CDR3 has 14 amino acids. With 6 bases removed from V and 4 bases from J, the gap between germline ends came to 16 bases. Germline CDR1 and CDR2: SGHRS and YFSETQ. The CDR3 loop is CASTADSSSYGYTF. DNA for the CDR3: TGCGCCAGCACCGCGGACAGCTCTTCCTATGGCTACACCTTC.

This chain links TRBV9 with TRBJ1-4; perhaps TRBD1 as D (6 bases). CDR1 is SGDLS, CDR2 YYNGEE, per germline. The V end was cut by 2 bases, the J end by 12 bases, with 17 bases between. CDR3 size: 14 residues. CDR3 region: CASSVDRLTGELFF. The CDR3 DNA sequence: TGTGCCAGCAGCGTCGACAGGCTCACCGGGGAACTGTTTTTT.

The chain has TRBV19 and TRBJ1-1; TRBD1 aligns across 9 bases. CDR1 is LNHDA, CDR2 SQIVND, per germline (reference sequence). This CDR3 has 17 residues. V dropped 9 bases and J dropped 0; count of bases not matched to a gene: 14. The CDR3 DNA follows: TGTGCCAGCCGACCGGGACAGGGATTCCTGATGAACACTGAAGCTTTCTTT. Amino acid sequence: CASRPGQGFLMNTEAFF.

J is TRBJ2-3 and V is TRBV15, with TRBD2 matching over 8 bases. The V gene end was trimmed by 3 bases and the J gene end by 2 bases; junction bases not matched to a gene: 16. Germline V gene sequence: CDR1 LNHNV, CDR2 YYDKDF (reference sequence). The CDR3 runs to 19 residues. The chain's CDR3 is CATSSLSFWRGATTDTQYF. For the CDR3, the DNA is TGTGCCACCAGCAGCCTCTCCTTTTGGCGGGGGGCCACCACAGATACGCAGTATTTT.

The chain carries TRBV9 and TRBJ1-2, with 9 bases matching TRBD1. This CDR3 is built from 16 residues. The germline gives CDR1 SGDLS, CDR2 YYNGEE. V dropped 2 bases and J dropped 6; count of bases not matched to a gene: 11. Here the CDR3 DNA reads TGTGCCAGCAGCGTCCTACAGACCGGGACAGGGAATGGCTACACCTTC. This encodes CASSVLQTGTGNGYTF.

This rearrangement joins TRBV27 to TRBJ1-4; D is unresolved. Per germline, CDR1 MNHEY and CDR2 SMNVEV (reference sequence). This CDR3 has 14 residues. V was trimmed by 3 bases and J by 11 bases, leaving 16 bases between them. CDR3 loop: CASSFARTREKLFF. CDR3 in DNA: TGTGCCAGCAGTTTCGCGAGGACGAGGGAGAAACTGTTTTTT.

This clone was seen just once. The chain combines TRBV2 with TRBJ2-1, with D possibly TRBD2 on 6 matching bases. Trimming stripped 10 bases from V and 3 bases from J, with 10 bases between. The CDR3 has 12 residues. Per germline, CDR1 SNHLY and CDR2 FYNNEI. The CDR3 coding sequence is TGTGCCACTAGCGTGGGCTACAATGAGCAGTTCTTC. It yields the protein CATSVGYNEQFF.

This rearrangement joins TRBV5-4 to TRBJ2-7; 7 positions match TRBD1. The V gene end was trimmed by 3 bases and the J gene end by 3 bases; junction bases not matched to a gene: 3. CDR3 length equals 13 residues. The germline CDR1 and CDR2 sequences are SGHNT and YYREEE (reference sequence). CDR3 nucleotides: TGTGCCAGCAGCTCCAGGGGGAACTACGAGCAGTACTTC. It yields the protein CASSSRGNYEQYF.

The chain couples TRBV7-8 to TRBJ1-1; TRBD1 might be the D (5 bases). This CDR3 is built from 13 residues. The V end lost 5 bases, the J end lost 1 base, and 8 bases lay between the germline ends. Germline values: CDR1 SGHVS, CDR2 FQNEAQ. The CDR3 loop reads CASSQDRNTEAFF. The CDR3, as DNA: TGTGCCAGCAGCCAAGACAGGAACACTGAAGCTTTCTTT. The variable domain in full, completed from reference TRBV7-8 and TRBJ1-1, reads GAGVSQSPRYKVAKRGQDVALRCDPISGHVSLFWYQQALGQGPEFLTYFQNEAQLDKSGLPSDRFFAERPEGSVSTLKIQRTQQEDSAVYLCASSQDRNTEAFFGQGTRLTVV.

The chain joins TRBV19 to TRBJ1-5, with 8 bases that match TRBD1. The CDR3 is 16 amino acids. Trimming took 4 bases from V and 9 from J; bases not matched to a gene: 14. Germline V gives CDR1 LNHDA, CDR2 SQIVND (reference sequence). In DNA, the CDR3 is TGTGCCAGTAGTACAAGGGGTGGACAGGGCTCGGGGCCCCAGCATTTT. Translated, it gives CASSTRGGQGSGPQHF.

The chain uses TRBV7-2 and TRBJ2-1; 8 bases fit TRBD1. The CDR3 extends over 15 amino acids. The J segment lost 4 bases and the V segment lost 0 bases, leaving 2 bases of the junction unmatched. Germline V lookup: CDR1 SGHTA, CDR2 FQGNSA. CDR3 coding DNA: TGTGCCAGCAGCTTAGCGACAGGGGTATACAATGAGCAGTTCTTC. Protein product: CASSLATGVYNEQFF.

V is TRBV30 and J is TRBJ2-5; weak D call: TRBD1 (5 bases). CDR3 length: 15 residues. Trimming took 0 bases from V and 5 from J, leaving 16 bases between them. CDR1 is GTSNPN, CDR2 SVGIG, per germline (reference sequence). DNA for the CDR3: TGTGCCTGGAGTGTTAGTAGGGGATATTTGGAGACCCAGTACTTC. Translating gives CAWSVSRGYLETQYF.

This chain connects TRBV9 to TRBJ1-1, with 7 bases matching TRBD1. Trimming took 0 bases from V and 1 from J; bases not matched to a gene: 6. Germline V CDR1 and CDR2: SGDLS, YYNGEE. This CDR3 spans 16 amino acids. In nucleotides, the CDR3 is TGTGCCAGCAGCGTAGACCCGGGACAGACGAACACTGAAGCTTTCTTT. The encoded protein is CASSVDPGQTNTEAFF.